This entry lists 3 T cell receptor beta chains sequenced from one sample in a study of blood T cell repertoires in COVID-19. The method was immunoSEQ multiplex PCR; TCRdb's version includes in-frame clones alone and lacks a portion of them. The repertoire has approximately 280,000 clones, around 88% of them found once; the top ten carry 4.6%. Sequenced input: peripheral blood. These receptors were taken from a man aged 35-49 years with acute or convalescent COVID-19.

J is TRBJ2-7 and V is TRBV14, with 14 bases aligning to TRBD2. The CDR3 runs to 15 residues. The J segment lost 9 bases and the V segment lost 6 bases, leaving 10 bases of the junction unmatched. Germline V gene lookup returns CDR1 SGHDN and CDR2 FVKESK. CDR3 residues: CASSPGTSGGGVQYF. The DNA for the CDR3 is TGTGCCAGCAGTCCCGGGACTAGCGGGGGAGGGGTGCAGTACTTC.

The chain combines TRBV7-3 with TRBJ2-1, with D perhaps matching TRBD1 (6 bases). V was cut by 5 bases and J by 8 bases, with 10 bases left in between. The CDR3 totals 12 residues. CDR1 SGHTA and CDR2 FQGTGA come from the germline V gene. CDR3 loop: CASSTGSHEQFF. CDR3 DNA sequence: TGTGCCAGCAGCACAGGGAGCCATGAGCAGTTCTTC.

The CDR3 loop is CASSLNVGGGGYTF. The DNA for the CDR3 is TGTGCCAGCAGCTTAAATGTAGGGGGCGGCGGCTACACCTTC. This chain uses TRBV7-6 with TRBJ1-2, with 7 bases aligning to TRBD1. The CDR3 loop spans 14 amino acids. CDR1 is SGHVS, CDR2 FNYEAQ, per germline. After removal of 2 bases from V and 8 bases from J, the junction contained 8 bases not matched to a gene.